This T cell receptor (beta chain) was observed in a study of shared clonotypes between healthy human individuals. Study conclusions and caveats: When naive CD4 clonotypes were compared across a few donors, 4% to 6.5% were shared.

Cells designated naive CD8 were CD45RO-negative and were positively selected for CCR7, with terminally differentiated effector memory CD45RA+ cells excluded. Generated by immunoSEQ multiplex PCR, the TCRdb table keeps only in-frame clones and is missing some. The table has about 2.2 million clones, around 93% seen once. The trim removed 4 bases at V and 1 base at J, leaving 9 bases unmatched. Per germline, CDR1 SNHLY and CDR2 FYNNEI. The CDR3 runs to 17 residues. Notes on this clone: Its matching antigen is unknown.

Sample: naive CD8+ T cells from PBMCs. The source is a man between 18 and 29 years old in good health. Some clones in this sample may be carry-over from other donors' samples. The V gene is TRBV2, the J gene TRBJ2-3, with 9 bases aligning to TRBD2. For the CDR3, the DNA is TGTGCCAGCAGTGGGGTGCGGGAGGGCCGGGGCACAGATACGCAGTATTTT. It is translated as CASSGVREGRGTDTQYF.